Each of the 20 T cell receptor beta chains below was sequenced from the same sample in a study of T-cell memory formation after mild COVID-19 (dated by TCRdb to the early 2020s). Library preparation used 5' RACE. These reads were obtained on an Illumina NovaSeq 6000. Using fastp at Q25 and MiXCR, TCRdb reprocessed the public reads and kept productive beta chains. Each CDR3 protein appears once, grouped with its most common genes and DNA. The sample records 270,000 or so distinct CDR3 sequences, under 20% of which are singletons. The ten largest clones add up to more than 20% of the sample. The sample consisted of PBMCs or a T cell subset sorted from them (not recorded which). These receptor sequences come from a man aged 18 to 29 who had mild COVID-19 (a few samples of this study predate the infection). The sample titles of this study are shuffled in the database, so cell type and time point are left out; the donor was told from shared clones.

This clonotype was seen more than once but under ten times. V is TRBV7-2 and J is TRBJ1-3, with a possible D match to TRBD1 (6 bases). This CDR3 is built from 17 residues. V was clipped by 7 bases and J by 2 bases, with 21 bases between them. Germline CDR1 is SGHTA and CDR2 is FQGNSA. The CDR3 DNA reads as TGTGCCAGCACCATCGGACGGGGGCGAGGTGCTGGAAACACCATATATTTT. It codes for CASTIGRGRGAGNTIYF.

This clonotype was counted at least ten times. The rearrangement uses TRBV20-1 and TRBJ2-3, with TRBD2 matching over 8 bases. This CDR3 has 13 amino acids. V dropped 5 bases and J dropped 4; count of bases not matched to a gene: 5. Germline V gene lookup returns CDR1 DFQATT and CDR2 SNEGSKA (reference sequence). Written as DNA, the CDR3 is TGCAGTGCTGAAGCGGGGGCCTCAGATACGCAGTATTTT. This codes for CSAEAGASDTQYF.

This clonotype was counted many times. The chain uses TRBV20-1 and TRBJ2-1; D is ambiguous. The CDR3 spans 17 residues. Germline V CDR1 and CDR2: DFQATT, SNEGSKA (reference sequence). V dropped 3 bases and J dropped 4 bases, with 22 bases sitting between them. In DNA, the CDR3 is TGCAGTGCTAGCGAAGGCAGGAAGGGATCTAGGTACAATGAGCAGTTCTTC. Protein product: CSASEGRKGSRYNEQFF.

V is TRBV24-1 and J is TRBJ2-3, with D possibly being TRBD1 (5 bases). Trimming shortened V by 3 bases and J by 5 bases, and 8 bases separated the two germline ends. The CDR3 totals 13 residues. Germline V gives CDR1 KGHDR, CDR2 SFDVKD. CDR3 sequence: CATSDPQGDTQYF. CDR3 sequence (DNA): TGTGCCACCAGTGATCCTCAGGGAGATACGCAGTATTTT.

This chain's CDR3 is CAIRGRNEQFF. CDR3 DNA sequence: TGTGCCATCAGAGGGCGAAATGAGCAGTTCTTC. The chain is built from TRBV10-3 and TRBJ2-1; D ambiguous. Trimming pared 6 bases from V and 7 bases from J, leaving 7 bases between. CDR3 size: 11 residues. Germline CDR1 is ENHRY and CDR2 is SYGVKD.

This clonotype turned up a few times. The chain recombines TRBV27 with TRBJ2-7; D possibly corresponds to TRBD2 (6 bases). The CDR3 covers 15 residues. Trimming shortened V by 6 bases and J by 0 bases, and 15 bases separated the two germline ends. The germline gives CDR1 MNHEY, CDR2 SMNVEV (reference sequence). The CDR3 region has the DNA TGTGCCAGCAGGGACCCGTCGGGAGTCTCCTACGAGCAGTACTTC. It codes for CASRDPSGVSYEQYF.

This clonotype was seen more than once but under ten times. This chain joins TRBV12-3 or TRBV12-4 and TRBJ2-7; possibly TRBD2 for D (5 bases). Trimming removed 9 bases at V and 3 bases at J, with 9 bases between. CDR3 length: 11 residues. CDR3 region: CASAGGYEQYF. CDR3 coding DNA: TGTGCCAGTGCCGGAGGCTACGAGCAGTACTTC.

This clonotype has just a few counts. The rearrangement uses TRBV9 and TRBJ2-7, with D unresolved. CDR3 length: 13 amino acids. Germline CDR1 and CDR2: SGDLS and YYNGEE. V lost 0 bases, J lost 7 bases, and 11 bases lay in between. The CDR3, as DNA: TGTGCCAGCAGCGTAGATGCCCGGAGTGAGCAGTACGTC. Its translation is CASSVDARSEQYV.

The rearrangement joins TRBV5-1 to TRBJ2-2; 9 bases fit TRBD1. J gave up 1 base and V 1 base, and 2 bases lay outside the gene matches. Germline V gene data show CDR1 as SGHRS and CDR2 as YFSETQ. This CDR3 has 16 residues. For the CDR3, the DNA is TGCGCCAGCAGCTTGTGGGGACAGGGGAACACCGGGGAGCTGTTTTTT. Encoded protein: CASSLWGQGNTGELFF. Drawing the rest from reference TRBV5-1 and TRBJ2-2, the complete variable domain is KAGVTQTPRYLIKTRGQQVTLSCSPISGHRSVSWYQQTPGQGLQFLFEYFSETQRNKGNFPGRFSGRQFSNSRSEMNVSTLELGDSALYLCASSLWGQGNTGELFFGEGSRLTVL.

This chain uses TRBV5-6 with TRBJ1-2; unclear D gene. Trimming pared 0 bases from V and 4 bases from J, leaving 10 bases between. Per the germline V gene, CDR1 is SGHDT and CDR2 is YYEEEE. CDR3 size: 14 residues. The CDR3 DNA reads TGTGCCAGCAGCTTGGTCCGGAGCCCCTATGGCTACACCTTC. Translated: CASSLVRSPYGYTF.

This clonotype was counted many times. This rearrangement joins TRBV6-5 to TRBJ2-1; D is unresolved. The V gene lost 5 bases and the J gene lost 0 bases, with 11 bases spanning the gap. The CDR3 covers 15 residues. From germline, CDR1 is MNHEY and CDR2 SVGAGI. The CDR3 sequence is CASSTGPPSYNEQFF. The CDR3 region has the DNA TGTGCCAGCAGTACCGGCCCTCCCTCCTACAATGAGCAGTTCTTC.

V and J are TRBV7-2 and TRBJ1-5, with 12 bases aligning to TRBD1. Germline values: CDR1 SGHTA, CDR2 FQGNSA. This CDR3 has 15 amino acids. Germline trimming cut 3 bases from V and 7 bases from J; bases unmatched to any gene: 4. The CDR3 coding sequence is TGTGCCAGCAGCTTCGGTGGGACAGGGGGCCAGCCCCAGCATTTT. Encoded protein: CASSFGGTGGQPQHF.

The chain has TRBV18 and TRBJ1-1, with D perhaps matching TRBD1 (5 bases). Trimming stripped 5 bases from V and 0 bases from J, with 7 bases between. Looked up from germline, CDR1 is KGHSH and CDR2 is LQKENI. The CDR3 contains 13 residues. In DNA, the CDR3 is TGTGCCAGCTCATGGGACTTGAACACTGAAGCTTTCTTT. Translated, it gives CASSWDLNTEAFF.

The chain recombines TRBV7-2 with TRBJ1-2; 8 bases agree with TRBD1. J was trimmed by 8 bases and V by 7 bases; bases with no gene match: 9. Germline V gene data show CDR1 as SGHTA and CDR2 as FQGNSA. CDR3 length: 13 residues. The CDR3 protein is CASTLDRVAGYTF. DNA for the CDR3: TGTGCCAGCACTCTGGACAGGGTGGCAGGCTACACCTTC.

Details on this clonotype: Just one base apart from a much larger clone, this may be a read error. This CDR3 is missing its conserved last phenylalanine or tryptophan, likely due to a read error. The DNA for the CDR3 is TGTGCCAGCAGCTTAGCCAGCGGGGTGGATACGCAGTATATT. This gives the protein CASSLASGVDTQYI. The V call is TRBV7-2, the J call TRBJ2-3, with 7 nucleotides matching TRBD2. Germline V gives CDR1 SGHTA, CDR2 FQGNSA. The CDR3 is 14 amino acids. V shed 0 bases and J 6 bases; nucleotides not matched to a gene: 3.

This chain uses TRBV13 with TRBJ2-1; tentative D call: TRBD2 (5 bases). The germline gives CDR1 PRHDT, CDR2 FYEKMQ (reference sequence). CDR3 length equals 13 residues. The V end lost 5 bases, the J end lost 9 bases, and 14 bases lay between the germline ends. CDR3 protein: CASSPLTSSEQFF. Written as DNA, the CDR3 is TGTGCCAGCAGCCCACTCACTAGTTCTGAGCAGTTCTTC. Full variable domain (remainder filled in from reference TRBV13 and TRBJ2-1): AAGVIQSPRHLIKEKRETATLKCYPIPRHDTVYWYQQGPGQDPQFLISFYEKMQSDKGSIPDRFSAQQFSDYHSELNMSSLELGDSALYFCASSPLTSSEQFFGPGTRLTVL.

There are a few counts of this clonotype. The rearrangement links TRBV24-1 to TRBJ2-1; D is undetermined. The germline V gene has CDR1 KGHDR and CDR2 SFDVKD. Trimming took off 7 bases at V and 0 bases at J, with 6 bases between the two ends. The CDR3 spans 13 residues. In DNA, the CDR3 is TGTGCCACCAGCACCAGCTCCTACAATGAGCAGTTCTTC. This encodes CATSTSSYNEQFF.

This chain connects TRBV5-4 to TRBJ2-3; D is possibly TRBD1 (5 bases). The CDR3 covers 14 residues. Per the germline V gene, CDR1 is SGHNT and CDR2 is YYREEE (reference sequence). The germline V and J ends were trimmed by 3 bases and 4 bases, with 12 bases remaining between them. The CDR3 loop reads CASSSRQTADTQYF. The CDR3 DNA is TGTGCCAGCAGCTCCCGACAGACGGCAGATACGCAGTATTTT.

The chain combines TRBV7-6 with TRBJ2-3; 8 bases match TRBD2. Germline CDR1 reads SGHVS; CDR2 reads FNYEAQ. Losses at the gene ends were 0 bases for V and 1 base for J; bases not matched to a gene: 3. CDR3 length: 16 residues. CDR3 sequence (DNA): TGTGCCAGCAGCTTAGCAGCGACTAGCGGCACAGATACGCAGTATTTT. Residues: CASSLAATSGTDTQYF.

The J gene is TRBJ2-3, the V gene TRBV7-9, with D possibly TRBD2 on 7 matching bases. This CDR3 has 15 residues. The V gene's germline CDR1 is SEHNR and CDR2 FQNEAQ (reference sequence). Trimming left V 7 bases short and J 3 bases short, with 17 bases between. CDR3 loop: CASTPVGGLTDTQYF. The DNA for the CDR3 is TGTGCCAGCACCCCTGTGGGGGGGCTAACAGATACGCAGTATTTT.